This entry features one T cell receptor (beta chain) sequence. What it recognizes is unknown. This sample was included in a study of T cell repertoires in cytomegalovirus infection. Overall study: HLA-B-restricted CMV epitopes that are well studied were used alongside recently identified HLA-C-restricted ones. Public TCR beta signatures indicated both CMV infection and matching HLA type.

In TCRdb, the reads were re-called with MiXCR into one record per CDR3 protein. The table includes approximately 990,000 distinct CDR3 sequences, approximately 31% detected once. Regarding the study as a whole: Frequencies of public TCR beta families were cumulated, and this identified carriers of CMV plus the relevant HLA.

This sample comprised cultured CD8+ T cells from PBMCs, obtained from culture after CMV antigen stimulation. The source of this sequence is a human donor in good health (CMV status not recorded). Some clones in this sample may be carry-over from other donors' samples.

The DNA for the CDR3 is TGTGCCAGCAGTGAAGGGGTGGGGAGCCAGCCCCAGCATTTT. Its protein is CASSEGVGSQPQHF. The chain combines TRBV25-1 with TRBJ1-5, with D uncertain. The CDR3 has 14 residues. Germline lookup yields CDR1 MGHDK and CDR2 SYGVNS. V was shortened by 2 bases and J by 7 bases, with 12 bases between the two germline ends.